This TCR beta chain was observed in a study of cytomegalovirus exposure and HLA in healthy donors. Germline V lookup: CDR1 ENHRY, CDR2 SYGVKD. V dropped 0 bases and J dropped 0 bases, with 9 bases sitting between them. The CDR3 sequence is 16 residues long. With 60 Vbeta and 13 Jbeta primers, the PCR was carried out. Some clones are missing from TCRdb's copy, which holds only in-frame ones; the method was immunoSEQ multiplex PCR. The sample consists of 95,000 to 110,000 clones, roughly 72% of them appearing once. The sample consisted of PBMCs. V usage is TRBV10-3 and J usage is TRBJ1-5; D may be TRBD1 (5 bases). The origin of this receptor is a man younger than 40 in good health and CMV-seronegative. In nucleotides, the CDR3 is TGTGCCATCAGTGAGTCGGGGGGGGATAGCAATCAGCCCCAGCATTTT. Its protein is CAISESGGDSNQPQHF.